Below are 22 T cell receptor beta chains sequenced from a single sample in a study of cytomegalovirus exposure and HLA in healthy donors. Use of 60 Vbeta and 13 Jbeta primers characterized the PCR. Some clones are missing from TCRdb's copy, which holds only in-frame ones; the method was immunoSEQ multiplex PCR. The table lists more than 150,000 clones, roughly 90% of them singletons, with over 0.2% in the top ten. Sequenced: PBMCs. The receptor set was obtained from a girl less than two years old in good health and CMV-seronegative.

The chain is built from TRBV27 and TRBJ1-2; 11 nucleotides line up with TRBD1. The CDR3 loop spans 15 amino acids. Per germline, CDR1 MNHEY and CDR2 SMNVEV (reference sequence). V shed 2 bases, J shed 4 bases, and the junction held 3 bases outside the gene matches. DNA of the CDR3: TGTGCCAGCAGTTTAAAAGGGACAGGGGGCTATGGCTACACCTTC. Amino acid sequence: CASSLKGTGGYGYTF.

CDR3 in DNA: TGTGCCAGCAGCTCTCTTGCAGGACTAAACGTATTCTACAATGAGCAGTTCTTC. Translated, it gives CASSSLAGLNVFYNEQFF. The chain combines TRBV7-6 with TRBJ2-1, with a possible D match to TRBD2 (6 bases). V was trimmed by 4 bases and J by 3 bases, leaving 22 bases between them. Germline CDR1 and CDR2: SGHVS and FNYEAQ. The CDR3 extends over 18 amino acids.

V gene TRBV9 combines with J gene TRBJ2-5; D is uncertain. CDR3 length equals 11 residues. CDR1 is SGDLS, CDR2 YYNGEE, per germline. V was shortened by 4 bases and J by 5 bases, with 6 bases between the two germline ends. The DNA for the CDR3 is TGTGCCAGCAGCTCCGGGGAGACCCAGTACTTC. Its translation is CASSSGETQYF.

The chain combines TRBV18 with TRBJ2-5; 9 bases fit TRBD1. The CDR3 is 15 amino acids. CDR1 is KGHSH and CDR2 is LQKENI in the germline V gene. V dropped 6 bases and J dropped 1; count of bases not matched to a gene: 6. CDR3 DNA sequence: TGTGCCAGCTCCCTAGGGACAGGGACCCAAGAGACCCAGTACTTC. Its translation is CASSLGTGTQETQYF.

V gene TRBV4-3 combines with J gene TRBJ2-1, with D possibly being TRBD2 (6 bases). Germline lookup yields CDR1 LGHNA and CDR2 YSLEER. The CDR3 spans 16 residues. Between the trimmed V and J ends, which lost 5 bases and 11 bases, there was a span of 25 bases. CDR3 in DNA: TGCGCCAGCAGCGAAGTGGCTAGCGAGGCCAAGTTGCAGCAGTTCTTC. The encoded protein is CASSEVASEAKLQQFF.

The V call is TRBV7-9, the J call TRBJ2-1, with 13 bases lining up with TRBD2. The CDR3 runs to 19 residues. V lost 0 bases to trimming and J lost 6 bases; unmatched junction nucleotides: 11. Germline values: CDR1 SEHNR, CDR2 FQNEAQ (reference sequence). The CDR3 nucleotides are TGTGCCAGCAGCTTAGCCAGACTAGCGGGGGGATCAGCTCGCAATGAGCAGTTCTTC. Encoded protein: CASSLARLAGGSARNEQFF.

This chain connects TRBV5-1 to TRBJ2-2, with a tentative D call TRBD1 (5 bases). Germline values: CDR1 SGHRS, CDR2 YFSETQ. CDR3 length equals 16 residues. The germline V and J ends were trimmed by 0 bases and 1 base, with 10 bases remaining between them. The CDR3 bases are TGCGCCAGCAGCTTGGATGGGGCAGGGAACACCGGGGAGCTGTTTTTT. Translation gives CASSLDGAGNTGELFF. The whole variable domain, remainder taken from reference TRBV5-1 and TRBJ2-2, is KAGVTQTPRYLIKTRGQQVTLSCSPISGHRSVSWYQQTPGQGLQFLFEYFSETQRNKGNFPGRFSGRQFSNSRSEMNVSTLELGDSALYLCASSLDGAGNTGELFFGEGSRLTVL.

This chain joins TRBV11-2 and TRBJ2-5, with D maybe TRBD2 (5 bases). V lost 3 bases to trimming and J lost 5 bases, with 13 bases between them. Germline V CDR1 and CDR2: SGHAT, FQNNGV. The CDR3 contains 14 residues. CDR3 protein: CASSFSGVQETQYF. CDR3 sequence (DNA): TGTGCCAGCAGCTTCTCCGGGGTGCAGGAGACCCAGTACTTC.

In its sample, this clone was seen a few times. The junction departs from germline at one end; a sequencing error may be responsible. The CDR3 DNA follows: TGTGCTAGCAGGGAGGGTTTTGGGCAGTTCTTC. Translated: CASREGFGQFF. The rearrangement uses TRBV2 and TRBJ2-1; 7 bases match TRBD2. Germline V gives CDR1 SNHLY, CDR2 FYNNEI. This CDR3 has 11 residues. Full variable domain (missing parts from reference TRBV2 and TRBJ2-1): EPEVTQTPSHQVTQMGQEVILRCVPISNHLYFYWYRQILGQKVEFLVSFYNNEISEKSEIFDDQFSVERPDGSNFTLKIRSTKLEDSAMYFCASREGFGQFFGPGTRLTVL.

The rearrangement links TRBV15 to TRBJ2-3; weak D call: TRBD1 (5 bases). Germline lookup yields CDR1 LNHNV and CDR2 YYDKDF (reference sequence). V dropped 0 bases and J dropped 1 base, with 20 bases sitting between them. This CDR3 comprises 19 residues. CDR3 bases: TGTGCCACCAGCAGAGATGGGGCACGTCGGGTTTCTGGCACAGATACGCAGTATTTT. Translated, it gives CATSRDGARRVSGTDTQYF.

J is TRBJ1-1 and V is TRBV4-1; 8 bases are shared with TRBD1. The V gene end was trimmed by 2 bases and the J gene end by 2 bases; junction bases not matched to a gene: 4. The V gene's germline CDR1 is MGHRA and CDR2 YSYEKL. CDR3 length: 15 amino acids. The CDR3 DNA reads as TGCGCCAGCAGCCAAAGGACAGGGCCAAACACTGAAGCTTTCTTT. Its protein product is CASSQRTGPNTEAFF.

This chain uses TRBV6-1 with TRBJ2-7; 7 bases agree with TRBD1. J was trimmed by 2 bases and V by 7 bases; bases with no gene match: 5. This CDR3 region has 13 residues. Germline CDR1 MNHNS, CDR2 SASEGT. CDR3: CASIWTGAYEQYF. In DNA, the CDR3 is TGTGCCAGCATCTGGACAGGAGCCTACGAGCAGTACTTC.

This rearrangement joins TRBV6-5 to TRBJ1-1; D gene ambiguous. CDR3 length: 15 amino acids. Germline V gene lookup returns CDR1 MNHEY and CDR2 SVGAGI. V lost 0 bases and J 0 bases, leaving 8 bases between the germline ends. The CDR3 sequence: CASSYSRRVNTEAFF. The CDR3, as DNA: TGTGCCAGCAGTTACTCTCGACGGGTGAACACTGAAGCTTTCTTT.

The chain joins TRBV11-2 to TRBJ1-5; perhaps TRBD1 as D (5 bases). The CDR3 runs to 15 residues. From germline, CDR1 is SGHAT and CDR2 FQNNGV. V lost 1 base and J lost 7, with 14 bases in between. In DNA form, the CDR3 reads TGTGCCAGCAGCTTAGGACGGGGGGTTTTACAGCCCCAGCATTTT. Translation: CASSLGRGVLQPQHF. Looking up the rest from reference TRBV11-2 and TRBJ1-5 gives the full variable domain: EAGVAQSPRYKIIEKRQSVAFWCNPISGHATLYWYQQILGQGPKLLIQFQNNGVVDDSQLPKDRFSAERLKGVDSTLKIQPAKLEDSAVYLCASSLGRGVLQPQHFGDGTRLSIL.

The rearrangement joins TRBV5-6 to TRBJ1-2; 7 nucleotides agree with TRBD1. This CDR3 spans 13 amino acids. Germline trimming cut 4 bases from V and 3 bases from J; bases unmatched to any gene: 3. CDR1 SGHDT and CDR2 YYEEEE come from the germline V gene. DNA of the CDR3: TGTGCCAGCAGCCAGGGACAGCACTATGGCTACACCTTC. It encodes CASSQGQHYGYTF.

The CDR3 DNA reads TGTGCCACCGGACAGCCTTTTAACTATGGCTACACCTTC. It yields the protein CATGQPFNYGYTF. The chain has TRBV7-2 and TRBJ1-2; TRBD1 is a possible D gene (6 bases). The CDR3 has 13 amino acids. Trimming stripped 10 bases from V and 1 base from J, with 13 bases between. Germline CDR1 reads SGHTA; CDR2 reads FQGNSA.

The chain links TRBV5-1 to TRBJ2-7; tentatively, D is TRBD2 (5 bases). CDR3 length equals 15 residues. Trimming cost V 4 bases and J 0 bases, with 14 bases left between them. CDR1 SGHRS and CDR2 YFSETQ come from the germline V gene. For the CDR3, the DNA is TGCGCCAGCAGCGTCGTGACCGGGATCTCCTACGAGCAGTACTTC. This gives the protein CASSVVTGISYEQYF.

The chain couples TRBV7-2 to TRBJ2-7; D is possibly TRBD2 (6 bases). V was cut by 8 bases and J by 1 base, with 15 bases left in between. The CDR3 has 14 residues. CDR1 SGHTA and CDR2 FQGNSA come from the germline V gene. The CDR3 spells CASRLTEGSYEQYF. The CDR3 DNA follows: TGTGCCAGCCGTTTGACGGAGGGATCCTACGAGCAGTACTTC.

The rearrangement joins TRBV7-8 to TRBJ1-1; TRBD1 is a possible D gene (5 bases). V gave up 3 bases and J gave up 6 bases, with 8 bases separating them. The CDR3 extends over 12 amino acids. CDR1 is SGHVS, CDR2 FQNEAQ, per germline. The CDR3 DNA sequence: TGTGCCAGCAGCTTCAGGGTAGCTGAAGCTTTCTTT. It encodes CASSFRVAEAFF.

V usage is TRBV11-2 and J usage is TRBJ1-2; D gene uncertain. CDR3 length: 14 amino acids. V lost 1 base and J lost 2, with 8 bases in between. Germline CDR1 and CDR2: SGHAT and FQNNGV. Here the CDR3 reads CASSLVAANYGYTF. For the CDR3, the DNA is TGTGCCAGCAGCTTAGTAGCGGCAAACTATGGCTACACCTTC.

Turning to this clone: Relative to the germline gene, one junction end is altered; a read error may explain this. This rearrangement joins TRBV15 to TRBJ1-2; D remains unclear. This CDR3 spans 12 amino acids. Germline loops: CDR1 LNHNV, CDR2 YYDKDF (reference sequence). Written as DNA, the CDR3 is TGTGCCACTTGGGGTCTGGACTACGGCTACACCTTC. Residues: CATWGLDYGYTF. The variable domain in full, with the rest retrieved from reference TRBV15 and TRBJ1-2, is DAMVIQNPRYQVTQFGKPVTLSCSQTLNHNVMYWYQQKSSQAPKLLFHYYDKDFNNEADTPDNFQSRRPNTSFCFLDIRSPGLGDTAMYLCATWGLDYGYTFGSGTRLTVV.

The chain links TRBV7-6 to TRBJ1-1, with TRBD1 as a possible D gene (5 bases). CDR3 length equals 17 residues. The germline CDR1 and CDR2 sequences are SGHVS and FNYEAQ. Trimming cost V 1 base and J 0 bases, with 15 bases left between them. CDR3: CASSLDGGSGVNTEAFF. The CDR3 DNA reads as TGTGCCAGCAGCTTAGACGGGGGTTCGGGGGTGAACACTGAAGCTTTCTTT. Full variable domain (outside the CDR3, taken from reference TRBV7-6 and TRBJ1-1): GAGVSQSPRYKVTKRGQDVALRCDPISGHVSLYWYRQALGQGPEFLTYFNYEAQQDKSGLPNDRFSAERPEGSISTLTIQRTEQRDSAMYRCASSLDGGSGVNTEAFFGQGTRLTVV.